This T cell receptor beta chain was captured by sequencing in a study of blood T cell repertoires in COVID-19 (dated by TCRdb to about 2020). Regarding the study in general: Samples from collaborators originated in the United States, Italy and Spain and spanned both the acute and convalescent phases of COVID-19. The material from the prospective study consisted of cDNA or gDNA derived from T cells, B-cell-depleted T cells, or PBMCs. Subjects who had been exposed to COVID-19, were actively infected with it, or had recovered from it provided the deeply sampled blood TCRbeta repertoires that made up the dataset. The repertoires were made available in a free public database intended to serve as a resource for research on the immune response to SARS-CoV-2. The samples were drawn from two sources: the first 160 participants of the ongoing ImmuneRACE study, and over 1,000 subjects contributed by 6 global collaborators. Nearly every sample came with metadata listing a de-identified subject ID, COVID-19 status, age in years and sex. Where available, HLA class I and class II types were taken from metadata supplied by the sample provider and were not determined by assay-based typing.

One collaborating source in Seattle enrolled patients while the patients were actively infected and followed the patients over time throughout the course of disease. Collaborating institutions collected whole blood in K2EDTA tubes following their own protocols. For TCRbeta analysis, collaborator samples were shipped as frozen whole blood, as isolated PBMCs, or as DNA extracted from either sample type. The investigation overall reported the following: The quantity of clinical and demographic metadata differed by source and by participant and was supplied without curation.

In the germline V gene (reference sequence), CDR1 corresponds to MNHEY and CDR2 to SMNVEV. V is reduced by 4 bases and J by 5 bases, leaving a spacing of 11 bases between them. The CDR3 spans 13 residues, from the cysteine through the phenylalanine. Only CDR3 DNA remains: 39 bases, in frame from the first base. TCRbeta CDR3 regions were amplified from genomic DNA using the immunoSEQ Assay, a bias-controlled multiplex PCR. On the authors' methods: Within the assay, amplification of reference gene primers was used to estimate how many nucleated cells each sample contained. Sequence reads were collapsed and filtered to measure the absolute abundance of every unique TCRbeta CDR3 rearrangement. For each sample, productive Simpson clonality was calculated by taking the square root of Simpson's diversity index across productive rearrangements. What TCRdb holds here is the immuneACCESS table cut down to in-frame rearrangements. Part of the clones is not present; checked against another copy, under half of the missing clones reflect an unresolved V gene, and the others are unexplained. The V and J calls and the clone size are those of that table, but D and trimming were determined from the DNA. The sample table shows 300,000 to 350,000 clones, and around 90% are seen once. Roughly 8.9% of the sample rests with the top ten.

In the case of this clone: Its antigen has not been determined. Base qualities are not provided; no much larger clone lies one nucleotide away.

The sequence links TRBV27 to TRBJ2-5, with the D gene too uncertain to name. Source material: peripheral blood. The receptor was isolated from a man younger than 45 with COVID-19, enrolled during active disease. Here the CDR3 is given as CASSSYRQETQYF. The nucleotide sequence reads as follows: TGTGCCAGCAGTTCATACCGCCAGGAGACCCAGTACTTC.